The sequence of this T cell receptor beta chain was determined in a study of Graves' ophthalmopathy and Graves' hyperthyroidism. Notes on the study in general: Most thyroid-expanded clonotypes exceeding 0.001 frequency were also found in blood.

RNA served as the template for amplifying TCR beta CDR3 regions. HTBI-primed RT-PCR formed the first round, and a multiplex PCR formed the second. One entry per CDR3 protein, called by TCRdb with MiXCR from the multiplex PCR reads. The sample shows under 400,000 distinct CDR3 sequences, around a sixth of them seen only once. CDR3 size: 14 residues. The germline V gene has CDR1 MDHEN and CDR2 SYDVKM. Trimming took off 3 bases at V and 6 bases at J, with 12 bases between the two ends. This clonotype appeared many times. Its antigen is still unknown. Moderate-to-severe activity, CAS ≥3, NOSPECS ≥4 and a duration under 3 months were seen in donors with ophthalmopathy. Orbital computed tomography and thyroid ultrasound, along with TRAb, serum thyroxine and clinical symptoms, underpinned diagnosis. A volume of 10 ml of fresh peripheral blood supplied the PBMCs.

The chain employs TRBV28 and TRBJ1-5; no clear D gene. The sequence derives from an adult man with Graves' ophthalmopathy. Material: peripheral blood. The CDR3 DNA sequence: TGTGCCAGCAGTTTTCGACGAGGTTTTCAGCCCCAGCATTTT. Translated: CASSFRRGFQPQHF. The whole variable domain, remainder taken from reference TRBV28 and TRBJ1-5, is DVKVTQSSRYLVKRTGEKVFLECVQDMDHENMFWYRQDPGLGLRLIYFSYDVKMKEKGDIPEGYSVSREKKERFSLILESASTNQTSMYLCASSFRRGFQPQHFGDGTRLSIL.